The clone carrying this TCR beta chain counts as medium-sized. Its antigen is as yet unknown. The data belong to a study of vaccination and CD4 T cells after COVID-19. The Oncomine TCR Beta short-read assay generated sequence data from the DNA of cultured CD4+ T cells. TCRdb recomputed calls from the PCR reads with MiXCR, one row per CDR3 protein. This table holds under 5,000 distinct CDR3 sequences, around 15% found once. The treatment: approximately 11-day PBMC culture with coronavirus spike peptide pools or control peptides (ViraFEST assay). About 2 million PBMCs were grown per well alongside about 10 IU/ml IL-2 and about 9.5 ug/ml peptide pools. Specimen: CD4+ T cells from blood, cultured in vitro. This TCR derives from a human donor who had recovered from COVID-19.

This chain's CDR3 is CASSGQGDYGYTF. CDR3 DNA sequence: TGTGCCAGCAGTGGACAGGGAGACTATGGCTACACCTTC. The chain has TRBV27 and TRBJ1-2; TRBD1 matches at 8 bases. The germline gives CDR1 MNHEY, CDR2 SMNVEV (reference sequence). The length of the CDR3 is 13 residues. With V trimmed by 5 bases and J by 3 bases, 2 bases remained unmatched.